The 20 T cell receptor beta chains below all came from one sample that was sequenced in a study of cytomegalovirus exposure and HLA in healthy donors. 13 Jbeta primers and 60 Vbeta primers were used for the PCR. Libraries were prepared by immunoSEQ multiplex PCR; TCRdb keeps only in-frame clonotypes and omits some of them. This sample has over 150,000 clones, with over 65% found just once. Sequencing was performed on PBMCs. The receptors originated from a woman in her thirties in good health and CMV-seropositive.

This chain joins TRBV2 and TRBJ1-6; no firm D call. This CDR3 spans 15 amino acids. The germline CDR1 and CDR2 sequences are SNHLY and FYNNEI. V shed 4 bases and J shed 2 bases, with 9 bases lying between them. CDR3 bases: TGTGCCAGCAGTGCGGGAGGGACCTATAATTCACCCCTCCACTTT. This translates into CASSAGGTYNSPLHF.

The chain carries TRBV5-4 and TRBJ1-2; no definite D call. V lost 0 bases to trimming and J lost 0 bases, with 9 bases between them. The CDR3 covers 15 residues. Germline V lookup: CDR1 SGHNT, CDR2 YYREEE (reference sequence). The CDR3 bases are TGTGCCAGCAGCTTGGAGCTCATGACTAACTATGGCTACACCTTC. Residues: CASSLELMTNYGYTF.

The rearrangement joins TRBV29-1 to TRBJ2-1, with TRBD1 as a possible D gene (6 bases). This CDR3 contains 12 residues. Germline CDR1 reads SQVTM; CDR2 reads ANQGSEA. V lost 6 bases, J lost 8 bases, and 14 bases lay in between. CDR3: CSVPTGMDEQFF. In nucleotides, the CDR3 is TGCAGCGTACCGACAGGAATGGATGAGCAGTTCTTC.

The CDR3 DNA is TGTGCCAGCAGCTTAGCTCGTACCAGGGATGCCAATGGCTACACCTTC. Its protein product is CASSLARTRDANGYTF. This chain connects TRBV7-6 to TRBJ1-2; tentative D call: TRBD1 (5 bases). This CDR3 is 16 amino acids long. The germline V gene encodes CDR1 SGHVS and CDR2 FNYEAQ. The V and J ends lost 0 bases and 6 bases respectively, with 17 bases between them.

This rearrangement joins TRBV19 to TRBJ2-7, with a tentative D call TRBD1 (6 bases). Germline V gene data show CDR1 as LNHDA and CDR2 as SQIVND (reference sequence). V lost 3 bases to trimming and J lost 0 bases, with 15 bases between them. The CDR3 consists of 16 residues. The DNA for the CDR3 is TGTGCCAGTAGTATCGCGGGCAGGGGCGACTCCTACGAGCAGTACTTC. This codes for CASSIAGRGDSYEQYF.

The rearrangement links TRBV7-2 to TRBJ2-7; D is unclear. Germline lookup yields CDR1 SGHTA and CDR2 FQGNSA. Trimming pared 5 bases from V and 2 bases from J, leaving 16 bases between. There are 15 residues in the CDR3. The CDR3 region is CASSGPRGPPYEQYF. CDR3 DNA: TGTGCCAGCAGCGGCCCTCGAGGCCCCCCCTACGAGCAGTACTTC.

The table lists this clone with a few counts. The chain has TRBV30 and TRBJ2-5; 12 positions agree with TRBD2. The V segment lost 5 bases and the J segment 2 bases; nucleotides outside the gene matches: 6. Germline V lookup: CDR1 GTSNPN, CDR2 SVGIG (reference sequence). The CDR3 spans 15 residues. CDR3 amino acids: CAWALTSGSQETQYF. DNA for the CDR3: TGTGCCTGGGCACTGACTAGCGGGAGTCAAGAGACCCAGTACTTC.

V and J are TRBV10-3 and TRBJ1-2; 8 bases align to TRBD1. The CDR3 has 16 amino acids. Per germline, CDR1 ENHRY and CDR2 SYGVKD. J lost 0 bases, V lost 6 bases, and 9 bases had no gene match. CDR3 DNA sequence: TGTGCCATCAGCCGGGACAGGTCTGTTGCTAACTATGGCTACACCTTC. Its translation: CAISRDRSVANYGYTF.

For the CDR3, the DNA is TGCGCCAGCAGCCAAGACCGCGGGCTCCGCTACAATGAGCAGTTCTTC. Translating gives CASSQDRGLRYNEQFF. The V gene is TRBV4-1, the J gene TRBJ2-1, with a possible D match to TRBD2 (5 bases). The V end was cut by 0 bases, the J end by 3 bases, with 12 bases between. Germline V lookup: CDR1 MGHRA, CDR2 YSYEKL. CDR3 length: 16 amino acids.

The chain joins TRBV1 to TRBJ2-3; TRBD2 reflects the table's D call only, with no check against the DNA. TRBV1 is assigned pseudogene status. The CDR3 spans 17 residues. The CDR3 DNA is TGCACCAGCAGCCAAGATCAGGGCGGGGAGCTCGGCGATACGCAGTATTTT. Its protein is CTSSQDQGGELGDTQYF.

This clone occurred once. The V call is TRBV19, the J call TRBJ2-7, with 7 bases that match TRBD1. The V gene's germline CDR1 is LNHDA and CDR2 SQIVND (reference sequence). The CDR3 covers 13 residues. The junction had 8 bases not matched to a gene; V was cut back by 6 bases and J by 6 bases. CDR3 protein: CASSSGTVGEQYF. The CDR3 DNA is TGTGCCAGTAGCTCGGGGACAGTCGGCGAGCAGTACTTC. Full variable domain (missing parts from reference TRBV19 and TRBJ2-7): DGGITQSPKYLFRKEGQNVTLSCEQNLNHDAMYWYRQDPGQGLRLIYYSQIVNDFQKGDIAEGYSVSREKKESFPLTVTSAQKNPTAFYLCASSSGTVGEQYFGPGTRLTVT.

The rearrangement links TRBV7-2 to TRBJ1-1; the D is unclear. In germline, CDR1 is SGHTA, CDR2 FQGNSA. Trimming took off 2 bases at V and 4 bases at J, with 11 bases between the two ends. CDR3 length equals 14 residues. The CDR3 DNA is TGTGCCAGCAGCTTAACCGGGAGCGGCACTGAAGCTTTCTTT. It translates to CASSLTGSGTEAFF. Combining the CDR3 with reference TRBV7-2 and TRBJ1-1 gives the whole variable domain GAGVSQSPSNKVTEKGKDVELRCDPISGHTALYWYRQSLGQGLEFLIYFQGNSAPDKSGLPSDRFSAERTGGSVSTLTIQRTQQEDSAVYLCASSLTGSGTEAFFGQGTRLTVV.

This chain uses TRBV7-2 with TRBJ2-3; 10 positions agree with TRBD2. This CDR3 contains 17 residues. Germline CDR1 reads SGHTA; CDR2 reads FQGNSA. J lost 5 bases, V lost 4 bases, and 12 bases had no gene match. This chain's CDR3 is CASSSSGLAGVKDTQYF. For the CDR3, the DNA is TGTGCCAGCAGCTCCTCGGGGCTAGCGGGAGTGAAAGATACGCAGTATTTT.

The chain uses TRBV9 and TRBJ2-1, with TRBD2 matching 15 bases. Germline loops: CDR1 SGDLS, CDR2 YYNGEE. The V and J ends lost 3 bases and 8 bases, in that order; junction bases with no gene match: 3. This CDR3 spans 15 amino acids. CDR3 in amino acids: CASSGTSGRVYEQFF. The CDR3 nucleotides read TGTGCCAGCAGCGGGACTAGCGGGAGGGTATATGAGCAGTTCTTC.

The genes are TRBV13 and TRBJ2-1; 9 bases are a match to TRBD2. This CDR3 has 16 amino acids. Unmatched junction bases numbered 4, after V lost 1 base and J lost 3 bases. Germline V lookup: CDR1 PRHDT, CDR2 FYEKMQ (reference sequence). The CDR3 coding sequence is TGTGCCAGCAGCTTAGAGGCTAGCGGGGACTACAATGAGCAGTTCTTC. It specifies CASSLEASGDYNEQFF.

CDR3: CASIVTNYGYTF. Here the CDR3 DNA reads TGTGCCAGCATTGTGACAAACTATGGCTACACCTTC. This chain joins TRBV2 and TRBJ1-2, with D hard to call. The germline V and J ends were trimmed by 7 bases and 2 bases, with 8 bases remaining between them. The CDR3 runs to 12 residues. The germline gives CDR1 SNHLY, CDR2 FYNNEI.

The sample holds one count of this clone. The rearrangement joins TRBV18 to TRBJ2-2; the match to TRBD1 covers 8 bases. Germline V gene lookup returns CDR1 KGHSH and CDR2 LQKENI. This CDR3 has 15 amino acids. V lost 3 bases, J lost 6 bases, and 6 bases stayed unmatched. The CDR3 sequence is CASSPYPDRAGELFF. In DNA form, the CDR3 reads TGTGCCAGCTCACCCTACCCGGACAGGGCCGGGGAGCTGTTTTTT. The full variable domain, with the rest looked up from reference TRBV18 and TRBJ2-2, is NAGVMQNPRHLVRRRGQEARLRCSPMKGHSHVYWYRQLPEEGLKFMVYLQKENIIDESGMPKERFSAEFPKEGPSILRIQQVVRGDSAAYFCASSPYPDRAGELFFGEGSRLTVL.

V gene TRBV10-1 combines with J gene TRBJ2-1; TRBD1 matches 7 bases. V was clipped by 8 bases and J by 4 bases; unmatched bases: 2. Germline V lookup: CDR1 WNHNN, CDR2 SYGVQD (reference sequence). The CDR3 covers 12 residues. CDR3 DNA: TGCGCCAGCGGGGACAGTTACAATGAGCAGTTCTTC. Residues: CASGDSYNEQFF.

The chain links TRBV5-1 to TRBJ2-7, with 7 nucleotides matching TRBD1. In germline, CDR1 is SGHRS, CDR2 YFSETQ. The CDR3 runs 14 residues. V lost 0 bases and J lost 5; bases outside the gene matches: 5. The CDR3 nucleotides read TGCGCCAGCAGCTTGGCACAGGGGTCCAACGAGCAGTACTTC. Translation: CASSLAQGSNEQYF.

J is TRBJ2-3 and V is TRBV4-2; D uncertain. CDR1 and CDR2 (germline): LGHNA, YNFKEQ. Trimming cost V 0 bases and J 10 bases, with 5 bases left between them. The CDR3 totals 11 residues. The CDR3 sequence: CASSQESAQYF. CDR3 bases: TGTGCCAGCAGCCAAGAGAGTGCGCAGTATTTT.